Shown below are 5 T cell receptor beta chains from a single sample sequenced in a study of tumor and adjacent non-tumor tissue in lung cancer. No cell sorting was done before RNA was extracted from the tissue. Three rounds of nested PCR, following a modified ARM-PCR protocol, produced the TCRbeta library. TCRdb re-called the multiplex PCR reads through MiXCR, storing one row per CDR3 protein. The sample lists over 60,000 distinct CDR3 sequences, 60% to 75% occurring once. The specimen sequenced was lung tumor tissue. The source of these receptors is a man aged 60 to 69 with non-small cell lung cancer.

This clonotype is deemed medium-sized. The CDR3 coding sequence is TGTGCCAGCAGTTACGACAGTTTGAGAAGGGAGCAGTACTTC. It translates to CASSYDSLRREQYF. The rearrangement links TRBV6-2 or TRBV6-3 to TRBJ2-7, with a possible D match to TRBD1 (5 bases). The CDR3 loop spans 14 amino acids. V was clipped by 2 bases and J by 7 bases, with 15 bases between them. CDR1 and CDR2 (germline): MNHEY, SVGEGT.

The sample holds a few counts of this clonotype. Since the CDR3 does not end with the conserved phenylalanine or tryptophan, this likely comes from a read error. V gene TRBV6-5 combines with J gene TRBJ2-7; 7 bases fit TRBD2. Germline lookup yields CDR1 MNHEY and CDR2 SVGAGI. The trim removed 0 bases at V and 10 bases at J, leaving 12 bases unmatched. The CDR3 loop spans 15 amino acids. Here the CDR3 DNA reads TGTGCCAGCAGTTACTCGAGGCGGGAGACGGCCGATCAGTACTGT. It encodes CASSYSRRETADQYC.

This chain links TRBV7-6 with TRBJ2-3; 9 bases line up with TRBD2. Germline CDR1 reads SGHVS; CDR2 reads FNYEAQ. CDR3 length: 15 amino acids. Trimming cost V 5 bases and J 4 bases; bases outside gene matches: 7. In DNA, the CDR3 is TGTGCCAGCAGCCTGCTAGCGGGATCCCCAGATACGCAGTATTTT. It yields the protein CASSLLAGSPDTQYF.

The genes are TRBV5-1 and TRBJ2-7; no firm D call. The germline V gene encodes CDR1 SGHRS and CDR2 YFSETQ. This CDR3 is built from 14 residues. Trimming removed 4 bases at V and 0 bases at J, with 11 bases between. The CDR3 DNA reads as TGCGCCAGCAGCCTGACGGACCTCTCCTACGAGCAGTACTTC. This sequence encodes CASSLTDLSYEQYF.

Of note for this clonotype: The CDR3 carries no conserved terminal phenylalanine or tryptophan, so it likely arises from a read error. This chain joins TRBV20-1 and TRBJ1-2; the match to TRBD1 covers 7 bases. This CDR3 region has 13 residues. Germline V lookup: CDR1 DFQATT, CDR2 SNEGSKA (reference sequence). The CDR3 nucleotides read TGCAGTGATAGAACAGGGGCTAACTATGGTTACACCTTA. It is translated as CSDRTGANYGYTL.